The clone carrying this TCR beta chain was observed a few times. Primers included in the PCR were 60 Vbeta and 13 Jbeta primers. Measured with immunoSEQ multiplex PCR; TCRdb has only the in-frame clones, and not every one. The table shows tens of thousands of clones, with approximately 65% occurring only once. This sample was included in a study of cytomegalovirus exposure and HLA in healthy donors. Unmatched junction bases numbered 8, after V lost 3 bases and J lost 4 bases. CDR3 length: 17 amino acids. The germline CDR1 and CDR2 sequences are SGHRS and YFSETQ. The specimen was PBMCs. This TCR was recovered from a man younger than 45 in good health and CMV-seronegative. The chain combines TRBV5-1 with TRBJ2-1, with 12 nucleotides matching TRBD2. CDR3 amino acids: CASSSRTGTSGYNEQFF. The CDR3, as DNA: TGCGCCAGCAGCTCTAGGACCGGGACTAGCGGGTACAATGAGCAGTTCTTC.